The 14 T cell receptor beta chains below were found in one sample sequenced in a study of cytomegalovirus exposure and HLA in healthy donors. 60 Vbeta and 13 Jbeta primers were used in PCR. The repertoire was sequenced with immunoSEQ multiplex PCR; TCRdb's copy has only in-frame clones and lacks some. Of fewer than 150,000 clones in the sample, about 73% were seen once. The material sequenced was PBMCs. Source of these receptors: a woman aged 35 to 49 in good health and CMV-seronegative.

The V call is TRBV25-1, the J call TRBJ2-5, with a possible D match to TRBD1 (5 bases). This CDR3 has 11 amino acids. V gave up 5 bases and J gave up 5 bases, with 6 bases separating them. Per the germline V gene, CDR1 is MGHDK and CDR2 is SYGVNS. The CDR3 is CASSWGETQYF. In DNA, the CDR3 is TGTGCCAGCAGTTGGGGCGAGACCCAGTACTTC.

The rearrangement uses TRBV29-1 and TRBJ2-1; the D gene is possibly TRBD2 (5 bases). The germline gives CDR1 SQVTM, CDR2 ANQGSEA. Trimming stripped 6 bases from V and 2 bases from J, with 5 bases between. The CDR3 consists of 11 residues. This CDR3 is CSVGTYNEQFF. The CDR3 coding sequence is TGCAGCGTCGGGACCTACAATGAGCAGTTCTTC.

With regard to this clone: Sequence at one end of the junction differs from germline and may be a read error. The chain links TRBV28 to TRBJ2-7, with D tentatively TRBD1 (5 bases). This CDR3 is 16 amino acids long. The germline CDR1 and CDR2 sequences are MDHEN and SYDVKM. CDR3 coding DNA: TGTGCCAGCAGTTCTTATGGGGCTGAGAGTTCCTACGGGCAGTACTTC. Translation: CASSSYGAESSYGQYF.

This clone was recorded only once. CDR3 nucleotide sequence: TGTGCCAGCAGCTCCCCGGTAGGAGCGGGAGGGCGTGCAGATACGCAGTATTTT. It codes for CASSSPVGAGGRADTQYF. This rearrangement joins TRBV7-2 to TRBJ2-3; 10 bases match TRBD2. From germline, CDR1 is SGHTA and CDR2 FQGNSA. The CDR3 is made up of 18 amino acids. Unmatched junction bases numbered 14, after V lost 4 bases and J lost 4 bases.

The V and J genes are TRBV4-1 and TRBJ1-1; perhaps TRBD1 as D (6 bases). Trimming stripped 7 bases from V and 0 bases from J, with 12 bases between. Germline V gives CDR1 MGHRA, CDR2 YSYEKL. This CDR3 has 14 amino acids. DNA for the CDR3: TGCGCCAGCAAACGGACAGAGATGAACACTGAAGCTTTCTTT. Translated, it gives CASKRTEMNTEAFF.

The V and J genes are TRBV6-5 and TRBJ1-6; D perhaps matches TRBD1 (5 bases). Trimming left V 4 bases short and J 10 bases short, with 14 bases between. Germline values: CDR1 MNHEY, CDR2 SVGAGI. This CDR3 is built from 14 residues. In DNA form, the CDR3 reads TGTGCCAGCAGTTGGGAAGGGGTTGGGTCACCCCTCCACTTT. Translating gives CASSWEGVGSPLHF.

This clone appeared a few times. The CDR3, as DNA: TGTGCCCGTGGGGCGGGAGGGTATAATGAGCAGTTCTTC. As protein: CARGAGGYNEQFF. The chain links TRBV30 to TRBJ2-1, with TRBD2 matching over 9 bases. CDR1 GTSNPN and CDR2 SVGIG come from the germline V gene (reference sequence). V lost 8 bases, J lost 7 bases, and 9 bases stayed unmatched. CDR3 length: 13 residues.

This clone showed up just a few times. The chain uses TRBV27 and TRBJ2-3; TRBD2 aligns across 11 bases. CDR1 MNHEY and CDR2 SMNVEV come from the germline V gene (reference sequence). Unmatched junction bases numbered 9, after V lost 5 bases and J lost 2 bases. The CDR3 loop spans 17 amino acids. The chain's CDR3 is CASSPPTSGSDTDTQYF. In nucleotides, the CDR3 is TGTGCCAGCAGTCCACCTACTAGCGGGAGCGACACAGATACGCAGTATTTT.

This clone was picked up a small number of times. The chain uses TRBV6-1 and TRBJ1-3, with unresolved D. CDR1 MNHNS and CDR2 SASEGT come from the germline V gene. CDR3 length: 14 residues. V lost 4 bases and J 0 bases, leaving 7 bases between the germline ends. The CDR3 bases are TGTGCCAGCAGTGGAGTTTACTCTGGAAACACCATATATTTT. This translates into CASSGVYSGNTIYF.

The chain joins TRBV6-1 to TRBJ2-7; D ambiguous. The CDR3 has 14 amino acids. Trimming took off 4 bases at V and 3 bases at J, with 13 bases between the two ends. The germline CDR1 and CDR2 sequences are MNHNS and SASEGT. The CDR3 loop reads CASSGPQQVYEQYF. The CDR3 DNA is TGTGCCAGCAGTGGACCTCAGCAGGTCTACGAGCAGTACTTC.

This chain uses TRBV7-8 with TRBJ2-7; the D gene is possibly TRBD2 (6 bases). From germline, CDR1 is SGHVS and CDR2 FQNEAQ. V was cut by 3 bases and J by 0 bases, with 15 bases left in between. The CDR3 sequence is 16 residues long. The CDR3 coding sequence is TGTGCCAGCAGCTTCCCGGAGGGTTTGAGCTCCTACGAGCAGTACTTC. Protein: CASSFPEGLSSYEQYF.

In DNA form, the CDR3 reads TGCGCCAGCAGCCAAAACGCAGCGGGGGGTAGCACAGATACGCAGTATTTT. As protein: CASSQNAAGGSTDTQYF. The V call is TRBV4-3, the J call TRBJ2-3; 9 bases align to TRBD2. This CDR3 contains 17 residues. Losses at the gene ends were 2 bases for V and 0 bases for J; bases not matched to a gene: 6. The germline V gene encodes CDR1 LGHNA and CDR2 YSLEER.

This chain links TRBV28 with TRBJ2-4; 7 bases match TRBD1. V trimming: 3 bases; J trimming: 6 bases; junction bases outside the gene matches: 5. Germline CDR1 and CDR2: MDHEN and SYDVKM. The CDR3 is 14 amino acids. The CDR3 sequence: CASSLPGQINIQYF. The CDR3 region has the DNA TGTGCCAGCAGTTTGCCGGGACAGATAAACATTCAGTACTTC.

V is TRBV6-5 and J is TRBJ2-4, with 11 positions matching TRBD2. The CDR3 runs to 13 residues. Trimming took 9 bases from V and 5 from J; bases not matched to a gene: 3. CDR1 is MNHEY and CDR2 is SVGAGI in the germline V gene. CDR3 region: CASYSGRENIQYF. Written as DNA, the CDR3 is TGTGCCAGTTATAGCGGGAGGGAAAACATTCAGTACTTC.